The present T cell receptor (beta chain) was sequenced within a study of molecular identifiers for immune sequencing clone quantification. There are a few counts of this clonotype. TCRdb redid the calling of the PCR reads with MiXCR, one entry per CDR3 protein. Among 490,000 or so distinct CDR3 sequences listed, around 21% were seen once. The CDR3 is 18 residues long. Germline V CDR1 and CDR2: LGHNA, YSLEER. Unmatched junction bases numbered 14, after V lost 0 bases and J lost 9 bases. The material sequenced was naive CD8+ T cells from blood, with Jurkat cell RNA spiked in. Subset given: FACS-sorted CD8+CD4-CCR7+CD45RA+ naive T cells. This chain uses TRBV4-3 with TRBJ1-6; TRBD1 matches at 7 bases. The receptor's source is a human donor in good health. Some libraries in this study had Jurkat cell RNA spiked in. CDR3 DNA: TGCGCCAGCAGCCAAGAGGGATATGGCAGGGGGATCGGTTCACCCCTCCACTTT. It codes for CASSQEGYGRGIGSPLHF.